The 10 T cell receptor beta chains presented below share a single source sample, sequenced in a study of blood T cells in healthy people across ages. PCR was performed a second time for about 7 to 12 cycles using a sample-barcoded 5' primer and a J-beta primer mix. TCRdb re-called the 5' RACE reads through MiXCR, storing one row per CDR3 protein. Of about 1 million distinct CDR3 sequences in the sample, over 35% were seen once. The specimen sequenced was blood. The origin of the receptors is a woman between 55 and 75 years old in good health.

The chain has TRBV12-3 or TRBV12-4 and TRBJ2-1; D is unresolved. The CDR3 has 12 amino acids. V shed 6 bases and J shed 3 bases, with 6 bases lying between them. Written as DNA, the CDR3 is TGTGCCAGCAGCAATAGCTACAATGAGCAGTTCTTC. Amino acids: CASSNSYNEQFF.

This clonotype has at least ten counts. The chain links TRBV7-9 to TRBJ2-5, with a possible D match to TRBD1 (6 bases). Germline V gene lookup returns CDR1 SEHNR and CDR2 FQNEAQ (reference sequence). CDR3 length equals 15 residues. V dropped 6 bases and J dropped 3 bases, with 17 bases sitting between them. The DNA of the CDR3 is TGTGCCAGCAGTCAGGACAGCCGACGTGAAGAGACCCAGTACTTC. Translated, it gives CASSQDSRREETQYF.

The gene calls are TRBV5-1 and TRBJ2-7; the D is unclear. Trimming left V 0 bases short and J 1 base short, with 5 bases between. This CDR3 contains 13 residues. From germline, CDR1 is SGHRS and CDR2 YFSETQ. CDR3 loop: CASSLAESYEQYF. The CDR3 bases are TGCGCCAGCAGCTTGGCGGAATCCTACGAGCAGTACTTC.

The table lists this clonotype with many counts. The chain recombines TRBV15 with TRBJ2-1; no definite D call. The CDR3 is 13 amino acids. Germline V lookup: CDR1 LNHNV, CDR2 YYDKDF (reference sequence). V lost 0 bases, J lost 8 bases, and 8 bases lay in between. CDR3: CATSRDLSYEQFF. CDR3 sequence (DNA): TGTGCCACCAGCAGAGACCTTAGCTATGAGCAGTTCTTC.

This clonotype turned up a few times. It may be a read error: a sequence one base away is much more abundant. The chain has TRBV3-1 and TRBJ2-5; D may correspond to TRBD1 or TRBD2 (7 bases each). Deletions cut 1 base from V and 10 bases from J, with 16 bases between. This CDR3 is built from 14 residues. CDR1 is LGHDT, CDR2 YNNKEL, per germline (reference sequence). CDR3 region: CASSQGVPGGVQYF. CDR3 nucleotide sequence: TGTGCCAGCAGCCAAGGTGTGCCAGGGGGGGTCCAGTACTTC.

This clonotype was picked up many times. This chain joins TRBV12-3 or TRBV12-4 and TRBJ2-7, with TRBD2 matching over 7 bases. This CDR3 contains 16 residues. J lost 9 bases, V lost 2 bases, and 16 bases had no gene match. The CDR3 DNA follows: TGTGCCAGCAGTTTAAATATGGGGACTATCACAGGCGGGCAGTACTTC. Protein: CASSLNMGTITGGQYF.

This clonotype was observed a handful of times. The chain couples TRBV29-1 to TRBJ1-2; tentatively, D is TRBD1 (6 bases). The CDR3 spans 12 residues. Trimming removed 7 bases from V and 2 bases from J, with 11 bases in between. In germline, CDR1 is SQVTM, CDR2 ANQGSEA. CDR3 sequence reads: CSAETGNYGYTF. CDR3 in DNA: TGCAGCGCAGAGACAGGAAACTATGGCTACACCTTC. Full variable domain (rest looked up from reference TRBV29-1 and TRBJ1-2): SAVISQKPSRDICQRGTSLTIQCQVDSQVTMMFWYRQQPGQSLTLIATANQGSEATYESGFVIDKFPISRPNLTFSTLTVSNMSPEDSSIYLCSAETGNYGYTFGSGTRLTVV.

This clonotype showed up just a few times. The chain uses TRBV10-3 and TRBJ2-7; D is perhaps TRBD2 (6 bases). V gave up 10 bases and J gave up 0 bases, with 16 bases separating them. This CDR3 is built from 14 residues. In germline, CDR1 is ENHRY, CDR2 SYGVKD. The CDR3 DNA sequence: TGTGCCACCAACATAGCGGTGAGCTCCTACGAGCAGTACTTC. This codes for CATNIAVSSYEQYF.

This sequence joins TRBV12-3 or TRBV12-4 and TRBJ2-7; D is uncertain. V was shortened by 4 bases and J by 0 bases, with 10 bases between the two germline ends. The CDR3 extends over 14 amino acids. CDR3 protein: CASSWLVSSYEQYF. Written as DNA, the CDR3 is TGTGCCAGCAGTTGGTTGGTCAGCTCCTACGAGCAGTACTTC.

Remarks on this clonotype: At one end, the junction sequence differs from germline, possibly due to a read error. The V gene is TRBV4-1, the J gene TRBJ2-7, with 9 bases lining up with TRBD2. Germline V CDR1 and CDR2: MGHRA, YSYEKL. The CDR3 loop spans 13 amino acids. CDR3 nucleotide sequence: TGCGTCAGCAGCTCCCAGACTAGCGGAAAGCAGTACTTC. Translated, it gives CVSSSQTSGKQYF.